This T cell receptor beta chain was recorded in a study of lymphopenia after photon versus proton radiotherapy. Method: immunoSEQ multiplex PCR; TCRdb's copy keeps in-frame clones and lacks some. This table has tens of thousands of clones, under 95% appearing once. Of note for this clone: Its antigen is not identified.

The germline gives CDR1 SGHNT, CDR2 YYREEE (reference sequence). The CDR3 contains 14 residues. J gave up 1 base and V 2 bases, and 2 bases lay outside the gene matches. Overall study results and limits: Photon-treated patients lost naive T cells and TCR diversity; proton-treated stayed stable. Survival link was tested only in deceased patients; proton benefit remains a possibility. After the lymphocyte nadir, photon-treated repertoires showed oligoclonal expansion, especially of CD8+ Temra cells.

The sample in question was peripheral blood, obtained from a patient treated with photon-based radiotherapy. The chain combines TRBV5-4 with TRBJ2-5; 7 positions agree with TRBD2. This TCR was sampled from a woman between 40 and 55 years old with cholangiocarcinoma. The CDR3 nucleotides read TGTGCCAGCAGCTTACCGGGGGGCCAAGAGACCCAGTACTTC. Translation: CASSLPGGQETQYF.